A single sample gave rise to the 5 T cell receptor beta chains below, sequenced in a study of blood T cell repertoires in COVID-19 (dated by TCRdb to the early 2020s). Library method: the immunoSEQ multiplex PCR assay. TCRdb took over this immuneACCESS table, retaining in-frame rearrangements with V and J assigned. Such tables are incomplete; in checked studies, under half of the missing clones stem from an unresolved V gene, and the remainder is unexplained. Across this sample there are some 8,300 clones, with roughly nine tenths seen only once. The ten top clones hold around 9% of the sample. Source material: peripheral blood. These receptors were taken from a man in his sixties with acute or convalescent COVID-19.

Only one count was recorded for this clone. The chain employs TRBV25-1 and TRBJ2-3; 9 nucleotides agree with TRBD2. The trim removed 5 bases at V and 0 bases at J, leaving 6 bases unmatched. This CDR3 spans 16 amino acids. Germline-derived CDR1 and CDR2 are MGHDK and SYGVNS. The CDR3 DNA is TGTGCCAGCAGTTTGACTAGCGGTTTTAGCACAGATACGCAGTATTTT. Its translation is CASSLTSGFSTDTQYF.

V and J are TRBV5-8 and TRBJ2-3; the match to TRBD2 covers 10 bases. The CDR3 has 17 amino acids. V trimming: 4 bases; J trimming: 0 bases; junction bases outside the gene matches: 8. Germline V CDR1 and CDR2: SGHTS, YDEGEE. DNA for the CDR3: TGTGCCAGCAGCGAGCGGGGGGGCCAAGTTAGCACAGATACGCAGTATTTT. Translating gives CASSERGGQVSTDTQYF.

The chain combines TRBV5-1 with TRBJ1-4; TRBD1 aligns across 8 bases. The CDR3 totals 14 residues. Trimming took 0 bases from V and 10 from J; bases not matched to a gene: 5. CDR1 is SGHRS, CDR2 YFSETQ, per germline. This CDR3 reads CASSLATGGRKLFF. The CDR3 nucleotides are TGCGCCAGCAGCTTGGCTACAGGGGGACGAAAACTGTTTTTT.

The V gene is TRBV5-1, the J gene TRBJ2-5; D is unresolved. Germline V lookup: CDR1 SGHRS, CDR2 YFSETQ. Trimming removed 4 bases at V and 5 bases at J, with 18 bases between. This CDR3 has 15 residues. The CDR3 region has the DNA TGCGCCAGCAGCCGTGACTTCCAACCTGGGGAGACCCAGTACTTC. This codes for CASSRDFQPGETQYF.

The J gene is TRBJ1-1, the V gene TRBV28; unclear D gene. The length of the CDR3 is 15 residues. Trimming stripped 4 bases from V and 3 bases from J, with 15 bases between. Germline V gives CDR1 MDHEN, CDR2 SYDVKM. The CDR3 DNA sequence: TGTGCCAGCAGTTCCCAGAACTATGTGGACACTGAAGCTTTCTTT. Translating it yields CASSSQNYVDTEAFF.